Listed here is a single T cell receptor (beta chain). The antigen is undetermined. V lost 2 bases and J 1 base, leaving 11 bases between the germline ends. This CDR3 is 15 amino acids long. Germline CDR1 and CDR2: SGHTA and FQGNSA. The sample comes from a study of cytomegalovirus exposure and HLA in healthy donors. Donors sampled were nominally healthy, though unrecorded immune exposures were likely. Study outcomes and limitations: Common viral pathogens were later found to be apparently linked to several of the most significant clusters.

PCR used 60 Vbeta primers and 13 Jbeta primers. Libraries were prepared by immunoSEQ multiplex PCR; TCRdb keeps only in-frame clonotypes and omits some of them. Of over 50,000 clones detected, approximately 88% appear once; the ten largest clones hold around 1.5%. Sequencing was done on a sample of PBMCs. The chain combines TRBV7-2 with TRBJ1-2; TRBD1 is a possible D gene (5 bases). This clonotype was obtained from a man aged 25 to 40 in good health and CMV-seropositive. As DNA, the CDR3 is TGTGCCAGCAGCTTATGGGGGGACGGTAACTATGGCTACACCTTC. Translated: CASSLWGDGNYGYTF.